The 11 T cell receptor beta chains listed next were all sequenced from one sample in a study of graft-versus-host responses after intestinal transplantation. These TCRs are of unknown antigen specificity. Libraries were prepared by immunoSEQ multiplex PCR; TCRdb keeps only in-frame clonotypes and omits some of them. The data show 85,000 to 90,000 clones, approximately 90% seen once. This sample comprised unstimulated CD4+ T cells sorted from spleen or lymph node cells, obtained before transplant. The receptors here all came from a human donor who was the organ donor for an intestinal transplant.

The chain has TRBV21-1 and TRBJ1-1; the D call TRBD1 from the table was never checked on the DNA. TRBV21-1 is a listed pseudogene. The CDR3 is made up of 16 amino acids. The CDR3 is CASSKALPVRGTEAFF. CDR3 in DNA: TGTGCCAGCAGCAAAGCGCTCCCGGTAAGGGGCACTGAAGCTTTCTTT.

This chain connects TRBV30 to TRBJ2-1, with 8 positions matching TRBD2. Trimming took 4 bases from V and 2 from J; bases not matched to a gene: 4. Germline V gene lookup returns CDR1 GTSNPN and CDR2 SVGIG (reference sequence). This CDR3 region has 14 residues. The CDR3 DNA is TGTGCCTGGACTCGGGAGGGCCCCTACAATGAGCAGTTCTTC. Translating it yields CAWTREGPYNEQFF. The variable domain in full, completed from reference TRBV30 and TRBJ2-1, reads SQTIHQWPATLVQPVGSPLSLECTVEGTSNPNLYWYRQAAGRGLQLLFYSVGIGQISSEVPQNLSASRPQDRQFILSSKKLLLSDSGFYLCAWTREGPYNEQFFGPGTRLTVL.

This clone has only one observation. V gene TRBV14 combines with J gene TRBJ1-6; no clear D. Trimming took 3 bases from V and 5 from J, leaving 14 bases between them. The CDR3 loop spans 16 amino acids. Germline V CDR1 and CDR2: SGHDN, FVKESK. The CDR3 reads CASSHGTVIHNSPLHF. DNA for the CDR3: TGTGCCAGCAGCCATGGTACAGTCATCCATAATTCACCCCTCCACTTT.

V and J are TRBV6-5 and TRBJ1-2; 7 bases align to TRBD1. CDR1 MNHEY and CDR2 SVGAGI come from the germline V gene. The CDR3 is made up of 16 amino acids. V trimming: 0 bases; J trimming: 1 base; junction bases outside the gene matches: 5. CDR3 sequence (DNA): TGTGCCAGCAGTTACTCCAGGGGGAGGTTTAACTATGGCTACACCTTC. As protein: CASSYSRGRFNYGYTF.

The chain combines TRBV19 with TRBJ2-1; 15 nucleotides align to TRBD2. V gave up 1 base and J gave up 7 bases; unmatched junction bases: 8. The CDR3 spans 18 residues. CDR1 is LNHDA, CDR2 SQIVND, per germline (reference sequence). This CDR3 is CASSIVGLAGGPRNEQFF. The CDR3, as DNA: TGTGCCAGTAGTATAGTTGGACTAGCGGGAGGGCCGCGGAATGAGCAGTTCTTC.

The chain is built from TRBV6-1 and TRBJ1-3; 10 nucleotides agree with TRBD1. There are 15 residues in the CDR3. V was pared by 4 bases and J by 3 bases, with 3 bases of the junction left unmatched. Germline loops: CDR1 MNHNS, CDR2 SASEGT. CDR3 loop: CASSGQGASGNTIYF. The DNA of the CDR3 is TGTGCCAGCAGTGGACAGGGGGCAAGTGGAAACACCATATATTTT.

The V gene is TRBV28, the J gene TRBJ1-1, with D uncertain. V was pared by 8 bases and J by 3 bases, with 10 bases between. Germline V gives CDR1 MDHEN, CDR2 SYDVKM. The CDR3 loop spans 12 amino acids. The CDR3 spells CASSTVYTEAFF. CDR3 in DNA: TGTGCCAGCTCTACAGTTTACACTGAAGCTTTCTTT.

This clone was recorded only once. This chain links TRBV18 with TRBJ1-1, with D possibly being TRBD1 (5 bases). This CDR3 has 15 amino acids. Between the trimmed V and J ends, which lost 4 bases and 1 base, there was a span of 13 bases. The germline V gene encodes CDR1 KGHSH and CDR2 LQKENI. The CDR3 DNA follows: TGTGCCAGCTCACTACTCGGGGGGAGGAACACTGAAGCTTTCTTT. Protein product: CASSLLGGRNTEAFF. Full variable domain (remainder filled in from reference TRBV18 and TRBJ1-1): NAGVMQNPRHLVRRRGQEARLRCSPMKGHSHVYWYRQLPEEGLKFMVYLQKENIIDESGMPKERFSAEFPKEGPSILRIQQVVRGDSAAYFCASSLLGGRNTEAFFGQGTRLTVV.

This chain joins TRBV6-1 and TRBJ2-1, with 8 bases lining up with TRBD2. With V trimmed by 4 bases and J by 7 bases, 9 bases remained unmatched. The length of the CDR3 is 15 residues. From germline, CDR1 is MNHNS and CDR2 SASEGT. CDR3 amino acids: CASSGSGLVVNEQFF. The CDR3, as DNA: TGTGCCAGCAGTGGGTCGGGACTAGTGGTGAATGAGCAGTTCTTC.

In the case of this clone: Different DNA sequences within this sample yield the same CDR3. This chain joins TRBV4-2 and TRBJ2-7, with D possibly TRBD1 on 6 matching bases. Between the trimmed V and J ends, which lost 3 bases and 0 bases, there was a span of 6 bases. This CDR3 is built from 13 residues. Germline values: CDR1 LGHNA, CDR2 YNFKEQ. The CDR3 DNA is TGTGCCAGCAGCCAGGACAGCTCCTACGAGCAGTACTTC. Its translation: CASSQDSSYEQYF.

The chain couples TRBV4-2 to TRBJ1-1, with D hard to call. The germline V and J ends were trimmed by 0 bases and 1 base, with 15 bases remaining between them. From germline, CDR1 is LGHNA and CDR2 YNFKEQ. This CDR3 is 17 amino acids long. CDR3 DNA: TGTGCCAGCAGCCAAGAGAAACCAGGTCAAGGGAACACTGAAGCTTTCTTT. It specifies CASSQEKPGQGNTEAFF.